This TCR beta chain was sequenced for a study of cytomegalovirus exposure and HLA in healthy donors. PCR used 60 Vbeta primers and 13 Jbeta primers. Profiled with immunoSEQ multiplex PCR; TCRdb holds only in-frame clones, not every one. The sample lists about 150,000 clones; around 79% were seen once. Turning to this clone: The antigen is not known.

Trimming removed 4 bases at V and 8 bases at J, with 15 bases between. The CDR3 is 14 residues long. Looked up from germline, CDR1 is WSHSY and CDR2 is SAAADI. Study observations and caveats: The study flagged some 180 TCR beta chains as cytomegalovirus-associated. There were some public TCRs occurring in many donors, but most TCR sequences were rare. According to reports, the classifier identified cytomegalovirus status with high specificity and sensitivity. Analysis was carried out at a later point, and it linked a missense DCLRE1C variant to TCR beta V- and J-gene trimming.

Sequencing was carried out using PBMCs. J is TRBJ1-3 and V is TRBV10-2, with D hard to call. The source of this sequence is a man in his thirties or forties in good health and CMV-seropositive. The CDR3 nucleotides are TGCGCCAGCAGTGCCAGACGTGGAGGAGACACCATATATTTT. It encodes CASSARRGGDTIYF.